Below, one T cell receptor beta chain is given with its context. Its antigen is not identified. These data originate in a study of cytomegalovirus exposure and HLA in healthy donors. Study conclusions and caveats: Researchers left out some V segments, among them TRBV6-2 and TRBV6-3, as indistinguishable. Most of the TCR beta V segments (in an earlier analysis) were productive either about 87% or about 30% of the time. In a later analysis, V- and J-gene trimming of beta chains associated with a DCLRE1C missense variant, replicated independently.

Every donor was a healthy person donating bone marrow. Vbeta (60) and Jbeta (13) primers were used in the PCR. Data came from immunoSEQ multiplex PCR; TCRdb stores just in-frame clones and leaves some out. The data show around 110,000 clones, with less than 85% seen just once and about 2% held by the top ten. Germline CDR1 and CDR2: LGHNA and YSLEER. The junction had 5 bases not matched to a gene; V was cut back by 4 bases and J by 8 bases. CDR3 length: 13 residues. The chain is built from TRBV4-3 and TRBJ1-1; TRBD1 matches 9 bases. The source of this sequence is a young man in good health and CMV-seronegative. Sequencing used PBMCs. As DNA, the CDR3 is TGCGCCAGCAGCCGGACAGGGGCGACAGAAGCTTTCTTT. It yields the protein CASSRTGATEAFF.